This is a list of T cell receptor beta chains from one sample in a study of cytomegalovirus exposure and HLA in healthy donors. Produced via immunoSEQ multiplex PCR; TCRdb's table is partial and in-frame only. The sample includes under 200,000 clones, more than 75% of them seen just once. The sample was PBMCs. The receptors were gathered from a girl aged 10 to 17 in good health and CMV-seropositive. Each CDR3 is given without its conserved first and last residue. The order of the fields is D gene, J gene, V gene, CDR3 protein. D genes are given only for firm matches.

D: -
J: TRBJ1-2
V: TRBV7-2
CDR3: ASSLVPGVNYGYT

D: -
J: TRBJ1-1
V: TRBV7-8
CDR3: ASSYNRADTEAF

D: -
J: TRBJ1-5
V: TRBV19
CDR3: ASQIYSNQPQH

D: -
J: TRBJ2-7
V: TRBV28
CDR3: ASALEPYEQY

D: -
J: TRBJ2-5
V: TRBV6-5
CDR3: ASSESGGFETQY

D: -
J: TRBJ2-7
V: TRBV11-2
CDR3: ASSLSGSYEQY

D: TRBD2
J: TRBJ2-2
V: TRBV4-2
CDR3: ASSIQDNSGRVIAGELF

D: TRBD1
J: TRBJ1-1
V: TRBV27
CDR3: ASSRPGTVNTEAF

D: -
J: TRBJ1-1
V: TRBV5-4
CDR3: ASSFLQGVGNTEAF

D: TRBD1
J: TRBJ2-2
V: TRBV4-3
CDR3: ASSQDAGTANTGELF

D: TRBD2
J: TRBJ2-5
V: TRBV18
CDR3: ASSPPGVAGETQY

D: TRBD2
J: TRBJ2-5
V: TRBV29-1
CDR3: SVIRGEETQY

D: -
J: TRBJ2-2
V: TRBV2
CDR3: ASSARTPNTGELF

D: -
J: TRBJ1-1
V: TRBV28
CDR3: ASSLLQEAF

D: TRBD1
J: TRBJ2-6
V: TRBV7-2
CDR3: ASSLGDSSGANVLT

D: -
J: TRBJ1-5
V: TRBV27
CDR3: ASSALGAVSNQPQH

D: TRBD1
J: TRBJ2-7
V: TRBV18
CDR3: ASSPSKGAGNEQY

D: -
J: TRBJ2-3
V: TRBV7-8
CDR3: ASSLEFVDGAEDTQY

D: TRBD2
J: TRBJ2-7
V: TRBV7-9
CDR3: ASSPTSVSYEQY

D: -
J: TRBJ2-2
V: TRBV21-1
CDR3: ASSKPRGNTNTGELF